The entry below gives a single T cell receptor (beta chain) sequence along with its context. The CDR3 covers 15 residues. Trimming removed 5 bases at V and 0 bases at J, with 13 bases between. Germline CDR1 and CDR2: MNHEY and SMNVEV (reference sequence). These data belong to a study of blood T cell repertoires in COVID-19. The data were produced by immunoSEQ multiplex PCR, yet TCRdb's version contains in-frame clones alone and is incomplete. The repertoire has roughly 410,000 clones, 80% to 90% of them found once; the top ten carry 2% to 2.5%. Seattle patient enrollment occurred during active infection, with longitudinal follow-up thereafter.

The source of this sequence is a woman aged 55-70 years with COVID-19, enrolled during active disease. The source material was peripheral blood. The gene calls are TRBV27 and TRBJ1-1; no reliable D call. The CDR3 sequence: CASSPVSRMNTEAFF. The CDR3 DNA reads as TGTGCCAGCAGTCCTGTTTCGAGGATGAACACTGAAGCTTTCTTT.